This entry lists 30 T cell receptor beta chains sequenced from one sample in a study of regulatory T cells in long-lasting Graves disease. To make TCR beta libraries, researchers used iRepertoire HTBI primers and Arm-PCR of CDR3 regions. A single record per CDR3 protein comes from TCRdb applying MiXCR to the multiplex PCR reads. This sample yields about 470,000 distinct CDR3 sequences, of which about 16% are seen a single time; 12% belongs to the top ten. The time point: newly diagnosed GD, antithyroid drugs for less than 3 months. The TCR library used RNA extracted from PBMCs. These data were also reused for a study on T cells in Graves' hyperthyroidism and ophthalmopathy.

This specimen was peripheral blood mononuclear cells (PBMCs), taken at new diagnosis, from a patient treated with antithyroid drugs. Receptor source: a man aged 40-49 years with Graves disease.

This clonotype was seen more than once but under ten times. V is TRBV6-1 and J is TRBJ2-5; a weak D match, TRBD2 (6 bases). The ends were cut back, 6 bases at V and 0 bases at J, with 11 bases in the middle. The CDR3 contains 14 residues. Germline CDR1 and CDR2: MNHNS and SASEGT. CDR3 region: CASRPLANQETQYF. The CDR3 bases are TGTGCCAGCAGGCCCCTAGCGAACCAAGAGACCCAGTACTTC.

This clonotype was detected ten times or more. This chain uses TRBV3-1 with TRBJ2-7; the D gene is possibly TRBD2 (5 bases). Germline-derived CDR1 and CDR2 are LGHDT and YNNKEL (reference sequence). V lost 1 base and J 6 bases, leaving 7 bases between the germline ends. This CDR3 contains 12 residues. As DNA, the CDR3 is TGTGCCAGCAGCCAAGCCGGGATCGAGCAGTACTTC. Translated, it gives CASSQAGIEQYF.

This clonotype was seen only once. The gene calls are TRBV13 and TRBJ2-2, with 11 bases that match TRBD2. The ends lost 3 bases at V and 4 bases at J; junction bases unmatched: 7. Germline loops: CDR1 PRHDT, CDR2 FYEKMQ (reference sequence). This CDR3 spans 17 amino acids. The CDR3 loop reads CASSLTDGTSGTGELFF. The CDR3 coding sequence is TGTGCCAGCAGCTTGACAGACGGGACTAGCGGCACCGGGGAGCTGTTTTTT.

The J gene is TRBJ2-2, the V gene TRBV5-1; TRBD1 matches 10 bases. V was clipped by 6 bases and J by 6 bases; unmatched bases: 17. Per the germline V gene, CDR1 is SGHRS and CDR2 is YFSETQ. The CDR3 extends over 18 amino acids. CDR3 DNA sequence: TGCGCCAGCACCCTCCAACCGGGACAGGGGATAGACTCCGGGGAGCTGTTTTTT. It translates to CASTLQPGQGIDSGELFF.

Only a few counts were recorded for this clonotype. This chain joins TRBV4-1 and TRBJ2-5, with 7 bases lining up with TRBD2. Per germline, CDR1 MGHRA and CDR2 YSYEKL. J gave up 2 bases and V 4 bases, and 7 bases lay outside the gene matches. This CDR3 has 15 residues. CDR3 in amino acids: CASSPLGEGQETQYF. CDR3 sequence (DNA): TGCGCCAGCAGCCCATTGGGGGAGGGGCAAGAGACCCAGTACTTC.

This chain connects TRBV20-1 to TRBJ2-5, with D hard to call. Per the germline V gene, CDR1 is DFQATT and CDR2 is SNEGSKA (reference sequence). The CDR3 covers 13 residues. The V end lost 7 bases, the J end lost 0 bases, and 12 bases lay between the germline ends. The DNA of the CDR3 is TGCAGTGGCCCACAGAGCTACCAAGAGACCCAGTACTTC. This codes for CSGPQSYQETQYF.

This clonotype was found once. A much larger clone differs by one base, so this may be a read error. The rearrangement uses TRBV12-3 or TRBV12-4 and TRBJ2-7; no clear D gene. The CDR3 extends over 14 amino acids. The CDR3 region has the DNA TGTACCAGCAGTTGGCGAACCGTATCCTACGAGCAGTACTTC. Its protein is CTSSWRTVSYEQYF.

This clonotype was detected ten times or more. This chain links TRBV20-1 with TRBJ2-1; D is perhaps TRBD2 (6 bases). Germline lookup yields CDR1 DFQATT and CDR2 SNEGSKA (reference sequence). V was shortened by 4 bases and J by 4 bases, with 11 bases between the two germline ends. The CDR3 has 13 residues. The CDR3: CSANWGLYNEQFF. The CDR3 coding sequence is TGCAGTGCTAATTGGGGACTTTACAATGAGCAGTTCTTC.

J is TRBJ2-3 and V is TRBV7-2; perhaps TRBD2 as D (6 bases). This CDR3 is built from 13 residues. In germline, CDR1 is SGHTA, CDR2 FQGNSA. V lost 3 bases and J 7 bases, leaving 11 bases between the germline ends. CDR3 protein: CASSLGLANTQYF. CDR3 DNA: TGTGCCAGCAGCTTGGGGCTAGCGAATACGCAGTATTTT.

This clonotype has ten or more counts. The chain joins TRBV12-3 or TRBV12-4 to TRBJ2-3; 8 nucleotides line up with TRBD2. The V gene end was trimmed by 1 base and the J gene end by 4 bases; junction bases not matched to a gene: 4. The length of the CDR3 is 15 residues. CDR3 protein: CASSLVAGSSDTQYF. The CDR3 DNA follows: TGTGCCAGCAGTTTAGTAGCGGGATCGTCAGATACGCAGTATTTT.

This clonotype came up many times. This chain joins TRBV28 and TRBJ2-4, with TRBD2 identical over 12 bases. The CDR3 spans 15 residues. CDR1 and CDR2 (germline): MDHEN, SYDVKM. Trimming removed 2 bases from V and 7 bases from J; junction bases left unmatched: 3. The CDR3 protein is CASSLLAGGLNIQYF. DNA of the CDR3: TGTGCCAGCAGTTTACTAGCGGGAGGGCTCAACATTCAGTACTTC. The full variable domain, rest sourced from reference TRBV28 and TRBJ2-4, is DVKVTQSSRYLVKRTGEKVFLECVQDMDHENMFWYRQDPGLGLRLIYFSYDVKMKEKGDIPEGYSVSREKKERFSLILESASTNQTSMYLCASSLLAGGLNIQYFGAGTRLSVL.

This clonotype was counted many times. The DNA of the CDR3 is TGTGCCAGCAGTGATGGTCGTAGGGATTCTAGCACAGATACGCAGTATTTT. As protein: CASSDGRRDSSTDTQYF. The V call is TRBV2, the J call TRBJ2-3, with D unclear. This CDR3 is built from 17 residues. The germline V gene has CDR1 SNHLY and CDR2 FYNNEI. V was clipped by 3 bases and J by 0 bases, with 16 bases between them.

The chain carries TRBV28 and TRBJ2-3, with 9 bases aligning to TRBD2. This CDR3 comprises 16 residues. The germline gives CDR1 MDHEN, CDR2 SYDVKM. The ends lost 5 bases at V and 6 bases at J; junction bases unmatched: 12. CDR3 coding DNA: TGTGCCAGCAGTCTACCCCGACTAGCGGAGGTGGATACGCAGTATTTT. It encodes CASSLPRLAEVDTQYF.

This rearrangement joins TRBV6-1 to TRBJ2-2; the D gene is possibly TRBD2 (6 bases). This CDR3 region has 15 residues. V lost 6 bases to trimming and J lost 3 bases, with 14 bases between them. CDR1 MNHNS and CDR2 SASEGT come from the germline V gene. CDR3 DNA sequence: TGTGCCAGCAGCTCAGGGACTTCGGACACCGGGGAGCTGTTTTTT. It specifies CASSSGTSDTGELFF.

This clonotype was counted ten times or more. The chain recombines TRBV12-3 or TRBV12-4 with TRBJ1-2, with TRBD1 matching over 7 bases. CDR3 length equals 13 residues. V trimming: 6 bases; J trimming: 8 bases; junction bases outside the gene matches: 9. In DNA form, the CDR3 reads TGTGCCAGCAGCCCTAGGACAGGCTGGGGCTACACCTTC. Protein sequence: CASSPRTGWGYTF.

The rearrangement links TRBV29-1 to TRBJ1-1; D is uncertain. Trimming took 4 bases from V and 1 from J, leaving 10 bases between them. The CDR3 covers 13 residues. CDR1 is SQVTM and CDR2 is ANQGSEA in the germline V gene. The CDR3 loop reads CSVVVAQNTEAFF. As DNA, the CDR3 is TGCAGCGTTGTCGTCGCCCAGAACACTGAAGCTTTCTTT.

This clonotype showed up just a few times. The chain combines TRBV7-2 with TRBJ1-1; a possible D gene is TRBD1 (6 bases). V was pared by 5 bases and J by 0 bases, with 25 bases between. CDR1 SGHTA and CDR2 FQGNSA come from the germline V gene. This CDR3 has 19 residues. The CDR3 nucleotides read TGTGCCAGCAGCCCATCCTTCTTACACAGGGCCTCCATGAACACTGAAGCTTTCTTT. Its translation is CASSPSFLHRASMNTEAFF.

This clonotype was seen at least ten times. The chain combines TRBV24-1 with TRBJ2-1; D not certain. With 1 base removed from V and 8 bases from J, the gap between germline ends came to 5 bases. The germline gives CDR1 KGHDR, CDR2 SFDVKD. The CDR3 extends over 12 amino acids. The CDR3 region has the DNA TGTGCCACCAGTGATTTCCCCGATGAGCAGTTCTTC. Amino acid sequence: CATSDFPDEQFF.

This clonotype was seen at least ten times. The V gene is TRBV2, the J gene TRBJ2-3; D is unclear. Germline assignment: CDR1 SNHLY and CDR2 FYNNEI. The CDR3 contains 12 residues. Trimming removed 6 bases at V and 5 bases at J, with 9 bases between. CDR3 DNA sequence: TGTGCCAGCAGGTTTAGTAGAGATACGCAGTATTTT. It translates to CASRFSRDTQYF.

The chain is built from TRBV19 and TRBJ2-1; 11 bases line up with TRBD2. In germline, CDR1 is LNHDA, CDR2 SQIVND (reference sequence). The CDR3 runs to 17 residues. The junction had 16 bases not matched to a gene; V was cut back by 6 bases and J by 9 bases. Here the CDR3 DNA reads TGTGCCAGTAGCCTCCTTCTAGCGGGAGGCGCCCACAGTGAGCAGTTCTTC. Translating it yields CASSLLLAGGAHSEQFF. The whole variable domain, filled in from reference TRBV19 and TRBJ2-1, reads DGGITQSPKYLFRKEGQNVTLSCEQNLNHDAMYWYRQDPGQGLRLIYYSQIVNDFQKGDIAEGYSVSREKKESFPLTVTSAQKNPTAFYLCASSLLLAGGAHSEQFFGPGTRLTVL.

This clonotype was observed at least ten times. V and J are TRBV5-1 and TRBJ1-5; TRBD1 might be the D (5 bases). V lost 0 bases to trimming and J lost 3 bases, with 10 bases between them. CDR3 length: 15 residues. CDR1 and CDR2 (germline): SGHRS, YFSETQ. Here the CDR3 reads CASSLGGVFNQPQHF. As DNA, the CDR3 is TGCGCCAGCAGCTTGGGGGGCGTATTCAATCAGCCCCAGCATTTT.

This clonotype has ten or more counts. This chain connects TRBV6-9 to TRBJ2-5; 8 positions match TRBD2. Germline CDR1 and CDR2: MNHGY and SVAAGI. Unmatched junction bases numbered 9, after V lost 3 bases and J lost 0 bases. The CDR3 runs to 17 residues. The chain's CDR3 is CASSYSRTSPYQETQYF. The CDR3 coding sequence is TGTGCCAGCAGTTACTCTAGGACTAGCCCGTACCAAGAGACCCAGTACTTC.

This clonotype was seen many times. The V call is TRBV12-3 or TRBV12-4, the J call TRBJ1-1; maybe TRBD1 (5 bases). The V end was cut by 3 bases, the J end by 11 bases, with 16 bases between. The CDR3 runs 13 residues. Here the CDR3 reads CASSFPGVAGAFF. DNA of the CDR3: TGTGCCAGCAGTTTCCCCGGGGTAGCAGGGGCTTTCTTT.

This clonotype was seen only a few times. The CDR3 reads CAISASTSGRGGEQYF. CDR3 bases: TGTGCCATCAGTGCATCCACTAGCGGGAGAGGCGGGGAGCAGTACTTC. The rearrangement links TRBV10-3 to TRBJ2-7, with 11 bases fitting TRBD2. Germline loops: CDR1 ENHRY, CDR2 SYGVKD. This CDR3 region has 16 residues. The ends lost 4 bases at V and 7 bases at J; junction bases unmatched: 12.

This clonotype occurred a few times. CDR3 nucleotide sequence: TGTGCCAGTAGCCCGACCGGGACAGGGGCCTACGAGCAGTACTTC. As protein: CASSPTGTGAYEQYF. The chain recombines TRBV19 with TRBJ2-7; 10 bases match TRBD1. The CDR3 contains 15 residues. Per germline, CDR1 LNHDA and CDR2 SQIVND (reference sequence). The V and J ends lost 6 bases and 2 bases, in that order; junction bases with no gene match: 7.

This clonotype appeared many times. The chain carries TRBV2 and TRBJ2-5, with 9 bases that match TRBD2. V lost 3 bases, J lost 5 bases, and 10 bases stayed unmatched. The CDR3 spans 16 residues. Germline lookup yields CDR1 SNHLY and CDR2 FYNNEI. CDR3: CASSDGLAGVKETQYF. The CDR3 region has the DNA TGTGCCAGCAGTGATGGGTTAGCGGGAGTTAAGGAGACCCAGTACTTC.

The table lists this clonotype with many counts. CDR3: CASIGVADQETQYF. The CDR3 nucleotides are TGTGCCAGCATCGGGGTAGCGGACCAAGAGACCCAGTACTTC. J is TRBJ2-5 and V is TRBV7-2, with D maybe TRBD2 (6 bases). Looked up from germline, CDR1 is SGHTA and CDR2 is FQGNSA. The CDR3 runs to 14 residues. The ends were cut back, 7 bases at V and 0 bases at J, with 12 bases in the middle.

A few counts support this clonotype. This chain links TRBV6-4 with TRBJ2-7; D might be TRBD1 (6 bases). V was clipped by 4 bases and J by 1 base, with 11 bases between them. CDR1 is MRHNA and CDR2 is SNTAGT in the germline V gene. This CDR3 is 14 amino acids long. CDR3 sequence (DNA): TGTGCCAGCAGTGGGACAGATATTTCCTACGAGCAGTACTTC. Its translation: CASSGTDISYEQYF.

This clonotype was picked up a small number of times. V gene TRBV15 combines with J gene TRBJ2-1; D not resolved. The CDR3 runs to 11 residues. The ends were cut back, 8 bases at V and 6 bases at J, with 8 bases in the middle. Germline V gene lookup returns CDR1 LNHNV and CDR2 YYDKDF (reference sequence). The CDR3 is CATEFGNEQFF. As DNA, the CDR3 is TGTGCCACCGAGTTCGGCAATGAGCAGTTCTTC.

This clonotype was seen repeatedly, ten times or more. The rearrangement uses TRBV28 and TRBJ2-7; TRBD2 matches 10 bases. The CDR3 extends over 12 amino acids. Germline CDR1 reads MDHEN; CDR2 reads SYDVKM. Losses at the gene ends were 9 bases for V and 5 bases for J; bases not matched to a gene: 4. CDR3: CASGLAGDEQYF. DNA of the CDR3: TGTGCCAGTGGGCTAGCGGGAGACGAGCAGTACTTC.